Reported below is one T cell receptor beta chain. No cognate antigen has been identified for it. Per-base qualities were not stored, and no clone one base away is much larger. This specimen belongs to a study of shared clonotypes between healthy human individuals (dated by TCRdb to between 2020 and 2021). Regarding the complete study: Three men and a couple of women, aged 18 to 49 years, made up the cohort. Per donor, leukapheresis produced somewhere between about 0.9 and 10 billion PBMCs. For each donor, CD4 naive and CD4 memory were each given three plates, CD8 naive was given two plates, and CD8 memory was given one plate. Different laboratories and diverse techniques were used to prepare libraries and sequence TCR repertoires, to increase sequencing depth and limit assay-specific biases. Blood TCR repertoires of a handful of healthy adults were deeply sequenced to estimate repertoire size and the extent of clonotype sharing between individuals. What the work shows at the level of the full study, not this receptor alone: Because the study included only a small number of donors, the genetic and exposure-history diversity represented was limited. Clonotypes shared by all four sorted-subset donors showed higher generation probabilities than non-shared clonotypes. Sampling was restricted to blood, and TCR repertoires in tissues likely differ from the TCR repertoires found in blood. Pairwise subsampling led to the expectation that sequencing depth would affect the degree of clonotype sharing among donors. Naive subsets generally had larger estimated clonotype richness than memory subsets did. Roughly 5% of naive CD4, roughly 3.5% of naive CD8, 2.3% of memory CD4, and around 0.4% of memory CD8 clonotypes were shared across a few donors. Even with the large sequencing depth, rarefaction of the sorted-subset datasets indicated that sequencing was incomplete.

In the germline V gene, CDR1 corresponds to SNHLY and CDR2 to FYNNEI. V is pruned by 4 bases and J by 4 bases, leaving 5 bases of the junction without a gene match. CDR3 length: 14 amino acids, cysteine to phenylalanine. The sequence is cut down to CDR3 DNA, 42 bases in frame from base 1. Using the deep immunoSEQ assay, TCR CDR3 regions were amplified from genomic DNA by multiplex PCR. Extracted genomic DNA from each cell subset was spread evenly across all wells of several immunoSEQ 96-well plates, with each plate serving as a replicate. For sorted subsets, approximately 190 ng genomic DNA, equal to 30,000 or so T cell genomes, was loaded into each replicate PCR. Purified libraries were measured with a Qubit 3.0 fluorometer, size-checked on a Bioanalyzer 2100, and measured again with the KAPA Library Quantification kit. A separate single-read 150-cycle Illumina NextSeq 550 flow cell was used to sequence each immunoSEQ 96-well plate. The original pipeline was this. Because only junctional sequences without quality scores were contained in the immunoSEQ output, filtering matching that applied to full-length reads could not be performed. Sequences were annotated with PyIR, a Python wrapper for IgBLAST v1.9, using IMGT germline references to assign V/J genes and CDR3. Reads were removed for weak V/J assignments (E-value above 1e-6), missing CDR3, stop codons, out-of-frame junctions, or ambiguous translated residues. V3J clonotypes were defined by identical inferred V gene, J gene, and CDR3 amino acid sequence. Percentage overlap between repertoires was calculated by dividing the number of shared unique clonotypes by the size of the smaller repertoire. Three approaches were used to assess repertoire richness: RTK rarefaction, the Chao1 estimator, and Recon v2.1 estimates of unobserved clonotypes. Generation probabilities for all TCRbeta clonotypes obtained by the gDNA method from a handful of donors were computed using OLGA. As stored in TCRdb, this immuneACCESS dataset retains in-frame rearrangements with V and J assigned. A fraction of the clones does not appear; measured against another copy, unresolved V genes explain less than half of the discrepancy, and the remainder lacks a known reason. V and J calls and clone size follow that table, whereas D and trimming were derived from the DNA. The sample has millions of clones on record, 85% to 95% of them singletons. The ten most abundant clones make up roughly 0.13% of the sample.

Healthy HIV-negative adults with no recently reported acute infections or vaccinations were included as donors. Every donor was a Caucasian adult living in Nashville, Tennessee, USA. CD4+ T cells were enriched by magnetic negative selection, after which naive cells were positively selected on CD45RA and the negative fraction was taken as the memory subset. After blood collection by leukapheresis, PBMCs were isolated using Ficoll-Histopaque density gradient centrifugation and then cryopreserved in the vapor phase of liquid nitrogen. Purity and quantity of every magnetically sorted T cell population were checked by analytical flow cytometry. Each sorted fraction had its genomic DNA isolated and then quantified by UV absorbance on a Nanodrop 2000c.

This receptor chain uses TRBV2 and TRBJ2-3, with 7 junctional bases fitting TRBD2. This clonotype was obtained from a man aged 18 to 30 in good health. Sequencing was done on a sample of naive CD4+ T cells sorted from blood. The cell subset or site label of this sample denotes: CD45RA+ positively selected. The CDR3 amino acid sequence is: CASSALTSADTQYF. In nucleotide form, the sequence is TGTGCCAGCAGTGCCCTCACTAGCGCAGATACGCAGTATTTT.